Below, 12 T cell receptor beta chains from the same sample are listed, as sequenced in a study of shared clonotypes between healthy human individuals. Repertoires were generated with immunoSEQ multiplex PCR, while TCRdb's copy carries only in-frame clones and drops some. Of 2 million to 2.5 million clones listed, 85% to 95% are singletons. Naive CD8 cells lacked CD45RO and underwent positive selection for CCR7, leaving out terminally differentiated effector memory CD45RA+ cells. Sample: naive CD8+ T cells from PBMCs. Receptors were obtained from a young man in good health. Some clones in this sample may be carry-over from other donors' samples.

The chain recombines TRBV6-5 with TRBJ2-7; D might be TRBD1 (6 bases). The V end lost 2 bases, the J end lost 2 bases, and 13 bases lay between the germline ends. Germline loops: CDR1 MNHEY, CDR2 SVGAGI. The CDR3 is 15 amino acids. CDR3 amino acids: CASSYVGQSPYEQYF. The CDR3 DNA is TGTGCCAGCAGTTACGTTGGACAGTCTCCCTACGAGCAGTACTTC.

The chain employs TRBV7-6 and TRBJ2-7, with D possibly being TRBD1 (5 bases). This CDR3 region has 15 residues. Trimming shortened V by 4 bases and J by 5 bases, and 18 bases separated the two germline ends. CDR1 and CDR2 from the germline V gene are SGHVS and FNYEAQ. CDR3 loop: CASSSLTVHGDEQYF. The CDR3 DNA is TGTGCCAGCAGCTCCCTGACAGTCCATGGGGACGAGCAGTACTTC. The full variable domain, rest sourced from reference TRBV7-6 and TRBJ2-7, is GAGVSQSPRYKVTKRGQDVALRCDPISGHVSLYWYRQALGQGPEFLTYFNYEAQQDKSGLPNDRFSAERPEGSISTLTIQRTEQRDSAMYRCASSSLTVHGDEQYFGPGTRLTVT.

The chain carries TRBV6-5 and TRBJ2-7; no clear D gene. In germline, CDR1 is MNHEY, CDR2 SVGAGI. V was trimmed by 2 bases and J by 4 bases, leaving 9 bases between them. The CDR3 consists of 13 residues. In nucleotides, the CDR3 is TGTGCCAGCAGTTACGCGAACAAGTACGAGCAGTACTTC. Residues: CASSYANKYEQYF.

Note on this clone: At one boundary the junction diverges from the germline segment, which might be a read error. V is TRBV5-6 and J is TRBJ1-2; D call uncertain. The CDR3 contains 14 residues. The germline gives CDR1 SGHDT, CDR2 YYEEEE. The CDR3 spells CASRGPRVPYDYTF. As DNA, the CDR3 is TGTGCCAGCAGGGGTCCTAGGGTCCCCTATGACTACACCTTC. The full variable domain, completed using reference TRBV5-6 and TRBJ1-2, is DAGVTQSPTHLIKTRGQQVTLRCSPKSGHDTVSWYQQALGQGPQFIFQYYEEEERQRGNFPDRFSGHQFPNYSSELNVNALLLGDSALYLCASRGPRVPYDYTFGSGTRLTVV.

J is TRBJ2-1 and V is TRBV27, with TRBD1 matching 9 bases. CDR1 is MNHEY, CDR2 SMNVEV, per germline (reference sequence). V trimming: 6 bases; J trimming: 6 bases; junction bases outside the gene matches: 3. This CDR3 is 13 amino acids long. In nucleotides, the CDR3 is TGTGCCAGCAGCCCGGGACAGGGCAATGAGCAGTTCTTC. It yields the protein CASSPGQGNEQFF.

J is TRBJ1-1 and V is TRBV7-9, with no clear D. V was cut by 8 bases and J by 7 bases, with 11 bases left in between. The CDR3 has 11 amino acids. Looked up from germline, CDR1 is SEHNR and CDR2 is FQNEAQ (reference sequence). Here the CDR3 reads CASQGPFEAFF. CDR3 coding DNA: TGTGCCAGCCAAGGACCATTTGAAGCTTTCTTT.

The chain couples TRBV4-1 to TRBJ2-1; D is possibly TRBD2 (5 bases). The CDR3 is 14 residues long. Germline CDR1 and CDR2: MGHRA and YSYEKL. Deletions cut 1 base from V and 4 bases from J, with 8 bases between. The CDR3 nucleotides read TGCGCCAGCAGCCAAGGCCGGGATTACAATGAGCAGTTCTTC. Its translation: CASSQGRDYNEQFF.

The chain recombines TRBV4-2 with TRBJ1-1; D is undetermined. The length of the CDR3 is 16 residues. Germline V gene sequence: CDR1 LGHNA, CDR2 YNFKEQ. V shed 0 bases and J shed 0 bases, with 11 bases lying between them. This CDR3 reads CASSQDSAAVNTEAFF. The CDR3 DNA sequence: TGTGCCAGCAGCCAAGATTCAGCTGCTGTGAACACTGAAGCTTTCTTT.

This chain joins TRBV5-1 and TRBJ2-7, with D possibly called TRBD1 or TRBD2 (5 bases each). Looked up from germline, CDR1 is SGHRS and CDR2 is YFSETQ. CDR3 length equals 15 residues. Trimming took 5 bases from V and 3 from J, leaving 18 bases between them. This CDR3 is CASRSRDGTIYEQYF. The CDR3 DNA reads as TGCGCCAGCAGGTCGAGGGACGGAACTATCTACGAGCAGTACTTC.

The rearrangement joins TRBV27 to TRBJ2-1, with D maybe TRBD2 (6 bases). The germline V and J ends were trimmed by 8 bases and 8 bases, with 13 bases remaining between them. Germline loops: CDR1 MNHEY, CDR2 SMNVEV (reference sequence). The CDR3 sequence is 12 residues long. DNA for the CDR3: TGTGCCAGCCGGGAGTTCATGGATGAGCAGTTCTTC. Its protein product is CASREFMDEQFF.

This sequence joins TRBV27 and TRBJ2-6, with no clear D. V was shortened by 5 bases and J by 0 bases, with 11 bases between the two germline ends. The CDR3 loop spans 16 amino acids. The germline gives CDR1 MNHEY, CDR2 SMNVEV (reference sequence). The CDR3 here is CASSALGSSGANVLTF. In nucleotides, the CDR3 is TGTGCCAGCAGTGCTCTTGGCAGCTCTGGGGCCAACGTCCTGACTTTC.

This clone was seen more than once but under ten times. This chain uses TRBV10-3 with TRBJ1-5, with a possible D match to TRBD1 (6 bases). CDR3 size: 14 residues. Deletions cut 3 bases from V and 6 bases from J, with 12 bases between. Per germline, CDR1 ENHRY and CDR2 SYGVKD. The CDR3 coding sequence is TGTGCCATCAGTGAAACAGGGACGGCTCAGCCCCAGCATTTT. This encodes CAISETGTAQPQHF.